The TCR beta chain under discussion was sequenced for a study of blood T cell repertoires in COVID-19 (dated by TCRdb to the early 2020s). Concerning the study at large: The collaborator samples originated in the United States, Italy and Spain and spanned the acute and convalescent phases of COVID-19. The material from the prospective study consisted of cDNA or gDNA derived from T cells, B-cell-depleted T cells, or PBMCs. The dataset comprised deeply sampled blood TCRbeta repertoires from subjects exposed to, actively infected with, or recovered from COVID-19. The repertoires were released in a freely available public database intended as a resource for research on the immune response to SARS-CoV-2. The samples were drawn from two sources: the first 160 participants of the ongoing ImmuneRACE study, and some 1,300 subjects contributed by 6 global collaborators. The sample metadata nearly always contained a de-identified subject ID, COVID-19 status, age in years and sex. Where HLA class I and class II types were available, the types were taken from metadata supplied by the sample provider, not from assay-based typing. Findings and caveats that apply to the study as a whole: The amount of clinical and demographic metadata varied by source and participant and was provided uncurated.

Each collaborating institution followed its own protocols to collect whole blood in K2EDTA tubes. For TCRbeta analysis, collaborators shipped samples in one of three forms: frozen whole blood, isolated PBMCs, or DNA extracted from either of those sample types. Including cysteine and phenylalanine, the CDR3 has 19 amino acids. Only the CDR3 portion is preserved as DNA: 57 bases, with reading frame beginning at the first base. CDR1 and CDR2 (SGHTA, FQGTGA) derive from the germline V gene. V and J are trimmed by 5 bases and 2 bases, and the gene matches miss 10 bases of the junction. About this clone itself: Its antigen is currently not known. Per-nucleotide qualities are absent, and no much larger clonotype sits a single base away.

TCRbeta CDR3 regions were amplified from genomic DNA using the immunoSEQ Assay, a bias-controlled multiplex PCR. The paper's data handling went like this. The number of nucleated cells in each sample was estimated from the amplification of reference gene primers within the assay. To quantify the absolute abundance of each unique TCRbeta CDR3 rearrangement, sequence reads were collapsed and filtered. Productive Simpson clonality was computed per sample as the square root of Simpson's diversity index over productive rearrangements. Held by TCRdb, this immuneACCESS table contains in-frame sequences only and omits some clones. Under half of the omission traces to an unresolved V gene where checked; the cause of the rest is unknown. V and J calls and clone size are those listed in that table; D and trimming were worked out from the DNA. The sample table shows under 500,000 clones, and 80% to 90% are seen once. About 4.3% of the sample belongs to the ten largest clones.

The sequenced sample was peripheral blood. This chain joins TRBV7-3 to TRBJ2-2; TRBD2 lines up with 14 middle nucleotides. This TCR came from a woman aged 30 to 39 with acute or convalescent COVID-19. The sequenced DNA: TGTGCCAGCAGCCCCGGGACTAGCGGGGGAGTAAAAAACACCGGGGAGCTGTTTTTT. Its protein product is CASSPGTSGGVKNTGELFF.